These 9 T cell receptor beta chains were all obtained from the same sample, sequenced in a study of blood T cell repertoires in COVID-19. The repertoire was sequenced with immunoSEQ multiplex PCR; TCRdb's copy has only in-frame clones and lacks some. This sample has roughly 300,000 clones; 85% to 90% occur once, and the top ten carry 3.5% to 5%. Sequenced: PBMCs or T cells enriched from blood (not recorded which). The receptors stem from a man aged 25-45 years who had recovered from COVID-19.

This clone appeared a few times. This sequence joins TRBV6-5 and TRBJ1-2; no definite D call. CDR1 is MNHEY, CDR2 SVGAGI, per germline. CDR3 length equals 13 residues. The V end was cut by 0 bases, the J end by 2 bases, with 4 bases between. CDR3 amino acids: CASSYSENYGYTF. In DNA form, the CDR3 reads TGTGCCAGCAGTTACTCTGAGAACTATGGCTACACCTTC.

This chain connects TRBV12-3 or TRBV12-4 to TRBJ2-2, with a weak D call TRBD2 (5 bases). Trimming removed 1 base at V and 8 bases at J, with 8 bases between. CDR3 length: 13 amino acids. The CDR3 coding sequence is TGTGCCAGCAGTTTAGTGGCGGGTGGGGAGCTGTTTTTT. This encodes CASSLVAGGELFF.

The sample holds one count of this clone. The rearrangement links TRBV2 to TRBJ1-3, with 7 bases lining up with TRBD1. The trim removed 8 bases at V and 0 bases at J, leaving 10 bases unmatched. The V gene's germline CDR1 is SNHLY and CDR2 FYNNEI. The CDR3 consists of 16 residues. CDR3 sequence reads: CASQDRTPLSGNTIYF. The CDR3 nucleotides read TGTGCCAGCCAGGACAGGACCCCCCTCTCTGGAAACACCATATATTTT.

This chain connects TRBV16 to TRBJ1-2; 7 bases match TRBD1. Looked up from germline, CDR1 is KGHSY and CDR2 is FQNENV. Trimming took 4 bases from V and 4 from J; bases not matched to a gene: 15. CDR3 length equals 17 residues. The CDR3 bases are TGTGCCAGCAGCCCTTTGACAGGGTATACAAGCAGCTATGGCTACACCTTC. Translation: CASSPLTGYTSSYGYTF.

The chain couples TRBV9 to TRBJ2-3; weak D call: TRBD1 (7 bases). The CDR3 spans 19 residues. Germline V gene sequence: CDR1 SGDLS, CDR2 YYNGEE. The ends were cut back, 0 bases at V and 4 bases at J, with 24 bases in the middle. CDR3 nucleotide sequence: TGTGCCAGCAGCGTAGGGAGGGAACAGGGGCCTCTTTTGGCAGATACGCAGTATTTT. This sequence encodes CASSVGREQGPLLADTQYF.

The genes are TRBV30 and TRBJ1-1; tentatively, D is TRBD1 (6 bases). The CDR3 is 14 residues long. V shed 1 base and J shed 1 base, with 10 bases lying between them. Germline CDR1 and CDR2: GTSNPN and SVGIG (reference sequence). The CDR3 nucleotides are TGTGCCTGGAGTGAGGGGGATCCGAACACTGAAGCTTTCTTT. Translating it yields CAWSEGDPNTEAFF.

V gene TRBV6-1 combines with J gene TRBJ1-2; D may be TRBD1 (6 bases). Trimming shortened V by 1 base and J by 7 bases, and 16 bases separated the two germline ends. This CDR3 is 15 amino acids long. Germline V gene sequence: CDR1 MNHNS, CDR2 SASEGT. CDR3 sequence (DNA): TGTGCCAGCAGTGAAGGGGACACGAGGTGGAGTGGCTACACCTTC. It is translated as CASSEGDTRWSGYTF.

The V call is TRBV5-1, the J call TRBJ2-3; maybe TRBD1 (6 bases). CDR1 SGHRS and CDR2 YFSETQ come from the germline V gene. The CDR3 has 14 residues. Trimming took off 5 bases at V and 0 bases at J, with 10 bases between the two ends. The CDR3 DNA sequence: TGCGCCAGCAGATCGGACAGTAGCACAGATACGCAGTATTTT. It yields the protein CASRSDSSTDTQYF.

This rearrangement joins TRBV5-6 to TRBJ1-2; no clear D gene. Trimming pared 4 bases from V and 8 bases from J, leaving 15 bases between. CDR3 length: 13 residues. Germline loops: CDR1 SGHDT, CDR2 YYEEEE. The CDR3 DNA is TGTGCCAGCAGCCCTGACCGTGCGGAGGGCTACACCTTC. Protein sequence: CASSPDRAEGYTF.